These 2 T cell receptor beta chains share one sample of origin, sequenced in a study of T cells in Graves' hyperthyroidism and ophthalmopathy. RNA transcripts were the template for amplifying TCR beta CDR3 regions. HTBI primers were employed in a first-round RT-PCR of the TCR CDR3. TCRdb ran MiXCR on the multiplex PCR reads and lists one entry per CDR3 protein. The repertoire holds some 650,000 distinct CDR3 sequences, with about a sixth as singletons. The specimen was blood. All receptors derive from a woman between 35 and 50 years old with Graves' ophthalmopathy.

V and J are TRBV19 and TRBJ1-1, with D tentatively TRBD1 (5 bases). V was shortened by 2 bases and J by 6 bases, with 16 bases between the two germline ends. CDR3 length: 15 amino acids. Germline loops: CDR1 LNHDA, CDR2 SQIVND (reference sequence). CDR3 protein: CASSIPGRGVSEAFF. In nucleotides, the CDR3 is TGTGCCAGTAGTATACCGGGCCGAGGGGTCTCTGAAGCTTTCTTT.

This clonotype was counted at least ten times. CDR3: CASSLEQGAAYEQYF. The CDR3 DNA follows: TGTGCCAGCAGCTTAGAACAGGGGGCCGCCTACGAGCAGTACTTC. V and J are TRBV11-2 and TRBJ2-7, with 9 bases matching TRBD1. J was trimmed by 2 bases and V by 0 bases; bases with no gene match: 2. CDR3 length: 15 residues. Per germline, CDR1 SGHAT and CDR2 FQNNGV.